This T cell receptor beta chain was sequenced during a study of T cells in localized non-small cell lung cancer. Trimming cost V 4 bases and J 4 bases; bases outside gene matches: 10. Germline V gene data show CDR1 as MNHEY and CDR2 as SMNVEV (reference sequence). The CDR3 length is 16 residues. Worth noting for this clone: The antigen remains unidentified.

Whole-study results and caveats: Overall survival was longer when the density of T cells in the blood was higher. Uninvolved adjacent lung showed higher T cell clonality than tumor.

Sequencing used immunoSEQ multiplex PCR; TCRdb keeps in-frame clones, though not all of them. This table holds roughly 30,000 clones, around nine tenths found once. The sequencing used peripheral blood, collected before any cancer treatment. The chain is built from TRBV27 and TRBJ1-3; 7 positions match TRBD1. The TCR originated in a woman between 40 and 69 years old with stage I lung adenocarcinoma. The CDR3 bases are TGTGCCAGCAGTTCCCGGGACAGCGGGTCCGGAAACACCATATATTTT. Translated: CASSSRDSGSGNTIYF.